This TCR beta chain was recorded in a study of molecular identifiers for immune sequencing clone quantification. MiXCR, run by TCRdb on the PCR reads, gives a single entry per CDR3 protein. The sample yields about 510,000 distinct CDR3 sequences, about 20% seen once. This clonotype was found a few times. The CDR3 is 15 amino acids. Germline loops: CDR1 SQVTM, CDR2 ANQGSEA. Germline trimming cut 2 bases from V and 8 bases from J; bases unmatched to any gene: 10. Naive CD8 T cells were FACS-sorted by CD8+CD4-CCR7+CD45RA+ markers. The V and J genes are TRBV29-1 and TRBJ2-1; 9 bases fit TRBD1. The clonotype comes from a human donor in good health. Some libraries in this study had Jurkat cell RNA spiked in. Specimen: naive CD8+ T cells from blood, with Jurkat cell RNA spiked in. Sample subset: FACS-sorted CD8+CD4-CCR7+CD45RA+ naive T cells. The CDR3, as DNA: TGCAGCGTTGAACTACCCGGGACAGGGCCGTATGAGCAGTTCTTC. Translated: CSVELPGTGPYEQFF.